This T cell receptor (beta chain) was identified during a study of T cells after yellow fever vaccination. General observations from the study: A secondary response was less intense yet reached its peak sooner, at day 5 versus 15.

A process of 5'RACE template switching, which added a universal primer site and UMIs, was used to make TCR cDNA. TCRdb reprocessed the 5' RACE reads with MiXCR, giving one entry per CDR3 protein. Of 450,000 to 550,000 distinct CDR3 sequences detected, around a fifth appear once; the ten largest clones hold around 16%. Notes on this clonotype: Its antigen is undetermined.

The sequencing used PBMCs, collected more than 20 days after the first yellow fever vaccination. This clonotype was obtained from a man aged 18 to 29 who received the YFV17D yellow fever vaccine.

The CDR3 coding sequence is TGTGCCAGCAGTTTATTGCTAGCGGGGAAAGAGACCCAGTACTTC. Its translation: CASSLLLAGKETQYF. The chain combines TRBV27 with TRBJ2-5; 9 bases align to TRBD2. Unmatched junction bases numbered 3, after V lost 1 base and J lost 3 bases. CDR3 length: 15 residues. From germline, CDR1 is MNHEY and CDR2 SMNVEV (reference sequence).